This record concerns one T cell receptor (beta chain) sequence. The entry originates in a study of Ad26.COV2.S vaccination and SARS-CoV-2 variants. Treatment reported: roughly 19 received Ad26.COV2.S at low or high dose, single or two shots; roughly five received placebo; per-sample allocation not given. Sampling occurred on day 63 after the first vaccine or placebo injection. TCRdb's copy holds only in-frame clones and misses some; the assay was immunoSEQ multiplex PCR. The table lists some 340,000 clones, around 84% of them singletons. This CDR3 contains 11 residues. Trimming took 2 bases from V and 4 from J, leaving 2 bases between them. The V gene's germline CDR1 is LGHNT and CDR2 FRNRAP.

This clonotype originated in a person between 18 and 60 years old who received the Ad26.COV2.S COVID-19 vaccine or a placebo. This chain joins TRBV12-5 and TRBJ2-5; D not certain. The sequenced sample was peripheral blood, obtained in a trial of Ad26.COV2.S vaccine versus placebo. CDR3 region: CASGLLETQYF. CDR3 DNA sequence: TGTGCTAGTGGTTTGTTAGAGACCCAGTACTTC.